This TCR beta chain originates from a study of blood T cell repertoires in COVID-19. Across the study: Italy, Spain and the United States were the sources of the convalescent and acute COVID-19 samples. From T cells, B-cell-depleted T cells, or PBMCs came the material, which was cDNA or gDNA.

J was trimmed by 7 bases and V by 0 bases; bases with no gene match: 11. Per the germline V gene, CDR1 is GTSNPN and CDR2 is SVGIG (reference sequence). CDR3 length equals 15 residues. Original data processing: Estimation of nucleated cell counts relied on the amplification of reference gene primers. Clones were sequenced by immunoSEQ multiplex PCR, and TCRdb holds only the in-frame ones, with some missing. The DNA gave D and trimming, while V, J and clone size come from that table. This table holds 230,000 or so clones, over 70% found once. The clonotype originates from a man aged 35 to 55 with active or convalescent COVID-19. V usage is TRBV30 and J usage is TRBJ2-5, with TRBD2 matching over 7 bases. Sequenced material: peripheral blood. The CDR3 bases are TGTGCCTGGAGTGTACCTCAGCGGGGATCGGGGACCCAGTACTTC. Its translation is CAWSVPQRGSGTQYF.